This T cell receptor beta chain was retrieved from a study of T-cell reconstitution after alpha-beta-depleted transplantation in children. CDR1 and CDR2 from the germline V gene are SQVTM and ANQGSEA. The V end was cut by 6 bases, the J end by 7 bases, with 9 bases between. This CDR3 region has 11 residues. There are many counts of this clonotype. Unique molecular identifiers were used in preparing the TCRbeta library. MiXCR, applied by TCRdb to the PCR reads, yields one record per CDR3 protein. There are about 70,000 distinct CDR3 sequences in the sample; 11% occur only once, and about 13% lies in the top ten.

This TCR was sampled from a boy under 18 with acute myeloid leukemia, due to receive a stem cell transplant. The rearrangement joins TRBV29-1 to TRBJ2-2, with TRBD2 as a possible D gene (6 bases). This sample comprised PBMCs, obtained before TCRalphabeta/CD19-depleted stem cell transplant. CDR3 residues: CSVSGVGELFF. The DNA of the CDR3 is TGCAGCGTCTCGGGGGTCGGGGAGCTGTTTTTT.